Below are 4 T cell receptor beta chains sequenced from a single sample in a study of control samples from healthy donors and cancer patients. TCRdb's table, derived via immunoSEQ multiplex PCR, lists solely in-frame clones and lacks some. Of approximately 220,000 clones in the sample, over 90% were seen once. The material sequenced was blood. The receptor source for this set is a man in his fifties in good health.

The CDR3 sequence is CASSLDRGPEKLFF. CDR3 DNA: TGCGCCAGCAGCTTGGACAGGGGGCCTGAAAAACTGTTTTTT. The V and J genes are TRBV5-1 and TRBJ1-4, with TRBD1 matching over 9 bases. The CDR3 has 14 amino acids. V lost 0 bases and J lost 7; bases outside the gene matches: 1. Germline lookup yields CDR1 SGHRS and CDR2 YFSETQ.

The chain couples TRBV27 to TRBJ1-2; perhaps TRBD1 as D (6 bases). The length of the CDR3 is 15 residues. The V gene lost 8 bases and the J gene lost 7 bases, with 23 bases spanning the gap. Germline V gives CDR1 MNHEY, CDR2 SMNVEV (reference sequence). This chain's CDR3 is CASRNSLTGRRGYTF. The CDR3, as DNA: TGTGCCAGCCGTAATTCTTTAACAGGGCGTCGTGGCTACACCTTC.

This clone was observed a few times. V gene TRBV6-5 combines with J gene TRBJ2-2; TRBD2 matches 8 bases. V lost 7 bases and J lost 7; bases outside the gene matches: 11. The CDR3 is made up of 15 amino acids. The germline gives CDR1 MNHEY, CDR2 SVGAGI. The CDR3 here is CASTREGVGGGELFF. For the CDR3, the DNA is TGTGCCAGCACCCGGGAGGGAGTGGGTGGCGGGGAGCTGTTTTTT.

V is TRBV6-5 and J is TRBJ1-3; 7 positions match TRBD1. Germline V gene data show CDR1 as MNHEY and CDR2 as SVGAGI. V trimming: 6 bases; J trimming: 4 bases; junction bases outside the gene matches: 9. CDR3 length: 15 residues. CDR3 residues: CASSTDRVIGNTIYF. The CDR3 region has the DNA TGTGCCAGCAGCACCGACAGGGTGATAGGAAACACCATATATTTT.